This T cell receptor beta chain was obtained from a study of CD8 T cells in ankylosing spondylitis. The study's findings and limits: Researchers reportedly found disease-linked clones significantly enriched in matched ankylosing spondylitis synovial fluid. A TCR beta motif of roughly eight highly homologous variants seemed to mark ankylosing spondylitis blood. Disease-linked clones had a CD8+ phenotype and relatively low frequency in peripheral blood.

This clonotype was counted ten times or more. Antigen unknown. TCRdb re-called the 5' RACE reads with MiXCR, one entry per CDR3 protein. In the table there are 450,000 to 550,000 distinct CDR3 sequences, 5.3% of which are singletons. CDR3 size: 14 residues. Trimming cost V 5 bases and J 2 bases, with 15 bases left between them. In germline, CDR1 is DFQATT, CDR2 SNEGSKA (reference sequence). The V gene is TRBV20-1, the J gene TRBJ1-2; tentative D call: TRBD1 (6 bases). The source is a male donor with ankylosing spondylitis. The material sequenced was blood, either unsorted or a sorted T cell fraction (not recorded which). CDR3 sequence reads: CSARLPGTNYGYTF. The CDR3 DNA reads as TGCAGTGCTCGCCTTCCCGGGACAAACTATGGCTACACCTTC.